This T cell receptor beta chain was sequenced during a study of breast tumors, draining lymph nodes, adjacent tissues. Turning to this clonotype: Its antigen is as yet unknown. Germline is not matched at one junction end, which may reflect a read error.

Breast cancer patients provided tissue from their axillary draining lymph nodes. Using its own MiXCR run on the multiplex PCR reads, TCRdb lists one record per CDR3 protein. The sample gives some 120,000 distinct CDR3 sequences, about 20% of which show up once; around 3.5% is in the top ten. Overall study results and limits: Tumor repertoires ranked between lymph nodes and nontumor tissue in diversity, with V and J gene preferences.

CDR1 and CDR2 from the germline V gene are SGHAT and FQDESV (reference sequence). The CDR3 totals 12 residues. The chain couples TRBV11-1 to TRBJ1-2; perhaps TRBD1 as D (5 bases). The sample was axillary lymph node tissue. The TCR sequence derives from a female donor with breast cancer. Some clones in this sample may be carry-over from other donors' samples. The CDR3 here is CANSLDRYGYTF. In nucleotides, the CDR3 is TGTGCCAACAGCTTAGACAGATATGGCTACACCTTC.